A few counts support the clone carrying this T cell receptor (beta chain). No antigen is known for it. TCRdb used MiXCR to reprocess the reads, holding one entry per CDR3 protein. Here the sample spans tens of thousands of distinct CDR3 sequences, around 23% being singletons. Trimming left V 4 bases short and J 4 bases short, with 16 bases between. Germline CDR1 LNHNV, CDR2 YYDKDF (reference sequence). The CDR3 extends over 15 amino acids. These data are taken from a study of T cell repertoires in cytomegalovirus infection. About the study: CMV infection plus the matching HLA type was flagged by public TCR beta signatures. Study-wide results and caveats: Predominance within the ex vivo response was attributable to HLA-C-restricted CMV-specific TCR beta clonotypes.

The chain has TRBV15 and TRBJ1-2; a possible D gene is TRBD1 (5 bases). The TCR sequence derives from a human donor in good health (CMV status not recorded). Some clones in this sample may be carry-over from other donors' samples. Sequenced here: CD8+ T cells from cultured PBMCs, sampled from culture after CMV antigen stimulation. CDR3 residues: CATSTRRGDLYGYTF. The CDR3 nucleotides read TGTGCCACCAGCACCCGACGGGGGGACCTCTATGGCTACACCTTC. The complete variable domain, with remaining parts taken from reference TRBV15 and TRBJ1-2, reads DAMVIQNPRYQVTQFGKPVTLSCSQTLNHNVMYWYQQKSSQAPKLLFHYYDKDFNNEADTPDNFQSRRPNTSFCFLDIRSPGLGDTAMYLCATSTRRGDLYGYTFGSGTRLTVV.